A single T cell receptor beta chain is shown here with its context. The antigen remains undetermined. The sample originates from a study of Ad26.COV2.S vaccination and SARS-CoV-2 variants. As for the study in general: Intramuscular Ad26.COV2.S at 5x10^10 or 1x10^11 viral particles.

The CDR3 length is 17 residues. Trimming cost V 0 bases and J 0 bases, with 12 bases left between them. Germline CDR1 and CDR2: LGHNA and YNFKEQ. Findings and limits, study-wide: Non-spike TCR breadth showed similarity between vaccine and placebo recipients.

Produced via immunoSEQ multiplex PCR; TCRdb's table is partial and in-frame only. The sample lists a few hundred thousand clones, around nine tenths occurring once. Treatment: about 20 received Ad26.COV2.S at low or high dose, single or two shots; 5 received placebo; per-sample allocation not given. Each sample was drawn 63 days after the first injection (of vaccine or placebo). SARS-CoV-2 spike from the Wuhan strain was encoded by the vaccine, an Ad26 vector. The source of this sequence is a person between 18 and 65 years old who received the Ad26.COV2.S COVID-19 vaccine or a placebo. The sample consisted of peripheral blood, taken in a trial of Ad26.COV2.S vaccine versus placebo. The chain is built from TRBV4-2 and TRBJ1-5, with a tentative D call TRBD1 (5 bases). The CDR3 here is CASSQEVQVYSNQPQHF. CDR3 DNA sequence: TGTGCCAGCAGCCAAGAGGTACAGGTATATAGCAATCAGCCCCAGCATTTT.